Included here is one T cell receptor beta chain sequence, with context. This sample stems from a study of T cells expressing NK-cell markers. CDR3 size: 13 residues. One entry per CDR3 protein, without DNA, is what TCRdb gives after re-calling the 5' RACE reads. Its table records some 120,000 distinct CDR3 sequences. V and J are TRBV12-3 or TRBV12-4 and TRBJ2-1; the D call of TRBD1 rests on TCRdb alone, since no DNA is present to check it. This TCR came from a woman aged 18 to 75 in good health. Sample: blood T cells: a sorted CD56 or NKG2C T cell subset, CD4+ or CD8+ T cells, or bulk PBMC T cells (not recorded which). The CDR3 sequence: CASSSGDHNEQFF.